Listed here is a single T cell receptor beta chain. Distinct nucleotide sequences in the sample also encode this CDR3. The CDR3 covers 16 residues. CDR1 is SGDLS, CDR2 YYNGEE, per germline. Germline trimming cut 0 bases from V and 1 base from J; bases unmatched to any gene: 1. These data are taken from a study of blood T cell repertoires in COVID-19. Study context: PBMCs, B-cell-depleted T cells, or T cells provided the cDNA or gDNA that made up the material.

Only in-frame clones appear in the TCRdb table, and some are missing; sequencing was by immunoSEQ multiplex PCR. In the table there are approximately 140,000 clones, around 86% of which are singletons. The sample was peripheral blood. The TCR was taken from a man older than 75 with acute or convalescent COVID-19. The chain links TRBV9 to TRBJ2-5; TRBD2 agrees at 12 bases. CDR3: CASSVGLAGVQETQYF. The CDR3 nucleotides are TGTGCCAGCAGCGTAGGACTAGCGGGGGTCCAAGAGACCCAGTACTTC.